This passage covers 6 T cell receptor beta chains from one sample sequenced in a study of T cell responses to AZD1222 COVID-19 vaccine. TCRdb's table, derived via immunoSEQ multiplex PCR, lists solely in-frame clones and lacks some. The table records 100,000 to 150,000 clones, around nine tenths of them present only once. The source material was peripheral blood, sampled on day 0 of AZD1222 vaccination. The source of these receptors is an adult in good health.

V gene TRBV9 combines with J gene TRBJ2-3; no clear D gene. Germline CDR1 SGDLS, CDR2 YYNGEE. Trimming cost V 0 bases and J 5 bases, with 4 bases left between them. The length of the CDR3 is 12 residues. CDR3: CASSVAGDTQYF. The CDR3 DNA sequence: TGTGCCAGCAGCGTAGCGGGAGATACGCAGTATTTT.

The J gene is TRBJ2-7, the V gene TRBV13; the D gene is possibly TRBD2 (7 bases). V was trimmed by 0 bases and J by 4 bases, leaving 16 bases between them. The CDR3 consists of 16 residues. CDR1 PRHDT and CDR2 FYEKMQ come from the germline V gene (reference sequence). CDR3 coding DNA: TGTGCCAGCAGCTTAGGACGGGGGGCCCTCGGGTACGAGCAGTACTTC. This encodes CASSLGRGALGYEQYF.

The rearrangement joins TRBV4-3 to TRBJ1-1; D gene unclear. There are 15 residues in the CDR3. Germline CDR1 LGHNA, CDR2 YSLEER. Trimming left V 0 bases short and J 2 bases short, with 10 bases between. DNA of the CDR3: TGCGCCAGCAGCCAAGAAGGGCGGGGAAACACTGAAGCTTTCTTT. It specifies CASSQEGRGNTEAFF.

This clone came up a few times. This sequence joins TRBV28 and TRBJ1-6; TRBD1 matches at 8 bases. The germline V gene has CDR1 MDHEN and CDR2 SYDVKM. J gave up 9 bases and V 4 bases, and 17 bases lay outside the gene matches. The CDR3 consists of 18 residues. The CDR3 region is CASSSPRQGRFIISPLHF. DNA of the CDR3: TGTGCCAGCAGTTCCCCTCGACAGGGGCGCTTTATAATTTCACCCCTCCACTTT.

This chain uses TRBV19 with TRBJ1-3, with 7 bases lining up with TRBD1. Unmatched junction bases numbered 9, after V lost 7 bases and J lost 6 bases. The CDR3 is 14 amino acids. Germline CDR1 reads LNHDA; CDR2 reads SQIVND (reference sequence). Written as DNA, the CDR3 is TGTGCCAGTAACGGACCGGGACAGAAAAACACCATATATTTT. Translated: CASNGPGQKNTIYF.

This chain connects TRBV7-8 to TRBJ2-7, with 8 nucleotides matching TRBD2. CDR3 length equals 13 residues. V shed 5 bases and J 3 bases; nucleotides not matched to a gene: 3. The germline V gene encodes CDR1 SGHVS and CDR2 FQNEAQ. The CDR3: CASSGTRVYEQYF. The CDR3 DNA reads as TGTGCCAGCAGCGGGACTAGGGTCTACGAGCAGTACTTC. The full variable domain, in which reference TRBV7-8 and TRBJ2-7 provide the parts outside the CDR3, is GAGVSQSPRYKVAKRGQDVALRCDPISGHVSLFWYQQALGQGPEFLTYFQNEAQLDKSGLPSDRFFAERPEGSVSTLKIQRTQQEDSAVYLCASSGTRVYEQYFGPGTRLTVT.